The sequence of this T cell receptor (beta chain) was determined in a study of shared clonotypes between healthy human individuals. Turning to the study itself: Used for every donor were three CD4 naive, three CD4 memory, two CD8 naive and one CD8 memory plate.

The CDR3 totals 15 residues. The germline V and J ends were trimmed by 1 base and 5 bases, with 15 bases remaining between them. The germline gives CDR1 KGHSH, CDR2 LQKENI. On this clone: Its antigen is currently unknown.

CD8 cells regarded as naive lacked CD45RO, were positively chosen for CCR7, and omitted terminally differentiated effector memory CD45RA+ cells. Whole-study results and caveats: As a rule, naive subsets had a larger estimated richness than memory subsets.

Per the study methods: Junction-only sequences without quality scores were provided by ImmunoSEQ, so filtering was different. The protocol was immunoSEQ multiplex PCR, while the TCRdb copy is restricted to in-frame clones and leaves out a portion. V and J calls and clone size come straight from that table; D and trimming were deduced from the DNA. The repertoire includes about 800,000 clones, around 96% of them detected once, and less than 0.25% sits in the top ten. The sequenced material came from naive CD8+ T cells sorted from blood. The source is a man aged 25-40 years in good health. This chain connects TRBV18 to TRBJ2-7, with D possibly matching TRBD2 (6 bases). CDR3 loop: CASSPRGSGSNEQYF. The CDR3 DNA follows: TGTGCCAGCTCACCACGAGGTAGCGGTAGTAACGAGCAGTACTTC.